These T cell receptor beta chains were read from a single sample in a study of blood T cell repertoires in COVID-19. Libraries were prepared by immunoSEQ multiplex PCR; TCRdb keeps only in-frame clonotypes and omits some of them. The sample lists roughly 180,000 clones, around 82% seen once, with about 4% in the top ten. The sequencing input was PBMCs or T cells enriched from blood (not recorded which). Receptors were obtained from a woman in her forties or fifties in a cohort exposed to, infected with or recovered from COVID-19 (not recorded which). CDR3s include the opening cysteine and the closing phenylalanine or tryptophan. The D gene is left open where the match is weak. Size values are once, few and many counts, or a class for expanded clones, and some rows have none.

size: -; D: TRBD1; V: TRBV15; J: TRBJ2-7; CDR3: CATSRGGQGAYEQYF; DNA: TGTGCCACCAGCAGAGGCGGACAGGGGGCCTACGAGCAGTACTTC
size: -; D: -; V: TRBV30; J: TRBJ2-2; CDR3: CAWSVQATGELFF; DNA: TGTGCCTGGAGTGTACAGGCAACCGGGGAGCTGTTTTTT
size: -; D: TRBD1; V: TRBV2; J: TRBJ2-7; CDR3: CASSGEQGAYEQYF; DNA: TGTGCCAGCAGTGGGGAGCAGGGGGCCTACGAGCAGTACTTC
size: -; D: TRBD1; V: TRBV28; J: TRBJ2-7; CDR3: CASSNRGSGRYEQYF; DNA: TGTGCCAGCAGCAACAGGGGATCGGGGCGTTACGAGCAGTACTTC
size: -; D: -; V: TRBV28; J: TRBJ2-5; CDR3: CASSETRGQETQYF; DNA: TGTGCCAGCAGCGAGACCAGGGGTCAAGAGACCCAGTACTTC
size: -; D: TRBD2; V: TRBV5-1; J: TRBJ2-1; CDR3: CASSKEGTSGYNEQFF; DNA: TGCGCCAGCAGCAAGGAAGGGACTAGCGGCTACAATGAGCAGTTCTTC
size: -; D: TRBD1; V: TRBV7-6; J: TRBJ2-3; CDR3: CASSPWDRRADTQYF; DNA: TGTGCCAGCAGCCCGTGGGACAGAAGGGCAGATACGCAGTATTTT
size: -; D: TRBD1; V: TRBV5-1; J: TRBJ1-1; CDR3: CASSLEGASMNTEAFF; DNA: TGCGCCAGCAGCTTGGAGGGGGCAAGCATGAACACTGAAGCTTTCTTT
size: -; D: TRBD1; V: TRBV19; J: TRBJ2-2; CDR3: CASRTGRNTGELFF; DNA: TGTGCCAGTAGGACAGGGAGGAACACCGGGGAGCTGTTTTTT
size: once; D: TRBD1; V: TRBV9; J: TRBJ1-1; CDR3: CASSGRGSTEAFF; DNA: TGTGCCAGCAGCGGCAGGGGGAGTACTGAAGCTTTCTTT
size: -; D: TRBD2; V: TRBV15; J: TRBJ2-3; CDR3: CATSRDRVSRSRTSGSTDTQYF; DNA: TGTGCCACCAGCAGAGATAGGGTGTCACGGTCCAGGACTAGCGGGAGCACAGATACGCAGTATTTT
size: -; D: -; V: TRBV28; J: TRBJ1-5; CDR3: CASSLGGNRNQPQHF; DNA: TGTGCCAGCAGTTTAGGCGGCAACCGCAATCAGCCCCAGCATTTT
size: -; D: TRBD1; V: TRBV10-3; J: TRBJ1-1; CDR3: CAITRDREGYTEAFF; DNA: TGTGCCATCACCAGGGACAGGGAGGGATACACTGAAGCTTTCTTT
size: once; D: -; V: TRBV11-3; J: TRBJ1-6; CDR3: CASSLVTGSPLHF; DNA: TGTGCCAGCAGCTTAGTAACGGGATCACCCCTCCACTTT